This record concerns one TCR beta chain sequence. A few counts support this clone. The specificity of this receptor is unknown. No quality values exist for individual bases; no much larger clone is one base distant. This specimen comes from a study of radiotherapy plus CTLA-4 blockade in lung cancer (dated by TCRdb to 2016 to 2019). Background on the whole study: Among enrolled patients, roughly 17% had an objective response and 25% to 35% reached disease control. Broader findings and caveats from the paper: Increased serum interferon-beta after radiation, together with early dynamic changes in blood T cell clones, were reported to be the strongest predictors of response. TCR clones derived from tumors expanded in peripheral blood after treatment with radiotherapy and ipilimumab.

The study tested focal radiation therapy combined with CTLA-4 blockade (ipilimumab) in patients with chemo-refractory metastatic non-small-cell lung cancer. The library was built by means of the immunoSEQ multiplex PCR assay. Here the immuneACCESS table is served through TCRdb, limited to in-frame sequences with V and J called. Missing clones are a known gap in these copies; in checked studies unresolved V genes cover under half, and the rest lacks a known reason. For this sample there are 20,000 to 25,000 clones; about 73% appear just once. Together, the top ten hold approximately 3.8% of the sample. Reading the germline V gene gives CDR1 MNHGY and CDR2 SVAAGI. Compared with germline, V lacks 5 bases and J lacks 5 bases; bases without a gene match: 3. The CDR3 measures 14 amino acids from cysteine to phenylalanine. CDR3 DNA only is kept here, 42 bases in frame from base 1.

The sequence is built from TRBV6-9 and TRBJ2-7, with 13 bases matching TRBD2. The source is a human donor with non-small cell lung cancer who had stable disease on radiotherapy plus ipilimumab. The sample was peripheral blood, taken from a patient treated with radiotherapy plus ipilimumab. This receptor carries the CDR3 CASSLGLAGDEQYF. The sequenced DNA is TGTGCCAGCAGTCTCGGACTAGCGGGAGACGAGCAGTACTTC.